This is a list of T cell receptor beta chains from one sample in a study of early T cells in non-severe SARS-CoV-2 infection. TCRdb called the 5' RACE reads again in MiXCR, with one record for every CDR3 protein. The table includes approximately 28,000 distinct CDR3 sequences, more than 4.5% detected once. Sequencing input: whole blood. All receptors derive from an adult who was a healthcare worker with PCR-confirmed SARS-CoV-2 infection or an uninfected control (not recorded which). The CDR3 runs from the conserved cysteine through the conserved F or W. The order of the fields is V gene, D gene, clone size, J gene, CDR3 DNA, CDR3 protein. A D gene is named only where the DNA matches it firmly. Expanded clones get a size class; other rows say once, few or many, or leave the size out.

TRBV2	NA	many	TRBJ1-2	TGTGCCAGCAGAACCCAGGGTACTCGGGGCTACACCTTC	CASRTQGTRGYTF
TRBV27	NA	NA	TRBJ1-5	TGTGCCAGCAGAGAGGGCAGGGGCAATAACCAGCCCCAGCATTTT	CASREGRGNNQPQHF
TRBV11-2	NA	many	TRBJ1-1	TGTGCCAGCAGCTTACTCAGGGCTACTGAAGCTTTCTTT	CASSLLRATEAFF
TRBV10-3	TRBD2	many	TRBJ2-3	TGTGCCATCAGTGAGGGACTAGCGGGGAAATCTAGCACAGATACGCAGTATTTT	CAISEGLAGKSSTDTQYF
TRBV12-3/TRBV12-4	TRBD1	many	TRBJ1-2	TGTGCCAGCAGCCGGACAGGGGGCAGCTATGGCTACACCTTC	CASSRTGGSYGYTF
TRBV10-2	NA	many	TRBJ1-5	TGCGCCAGTTGGGGCGGGGTGGGAAATCAGCCCCAGCATTTT	CASWGGVGNQPQHF
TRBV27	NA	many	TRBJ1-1	TGTGCCAGCAGTTTGCAGATGGGACACGGGACTGCTGAAGCTTTCTTT	CASSLQMGHGTAEAFF
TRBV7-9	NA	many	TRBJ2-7	TGTGCCAGCAGCTTAGAATATTTCTACGAGCAGTACTTC	CASSLEYFYEQYF
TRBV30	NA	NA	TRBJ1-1	TGTGCCTGGAGTCCCCCCAGGGAGGGCACTGAAGCTTTCTTT	CAWSPPREGTEAFF
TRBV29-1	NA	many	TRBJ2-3	TGCAGCGTTGAGGAGGGGTATAGCACAGATACGCAGTATTTT	CSVEEGYSTDTQYF
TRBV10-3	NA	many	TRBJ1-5	TGTGCCATCAGTGAGCCAAACTATAGCAATCAGCCCCAGCATTTT	CAISEPNYSNQPQHF
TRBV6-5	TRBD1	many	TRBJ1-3	TGTGCCAGCAGTTTAGGACAGGCCCCCCTCGGAAACACCATATATTTT	CASSLGQAPLGNTIYF
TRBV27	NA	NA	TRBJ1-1	TGTGCCAGCGCTCCCTGGACGAACACTGAAGCTTTCTTT	CASAPWTNTEAFF
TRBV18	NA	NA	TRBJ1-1	TGTGCCAGCTCACCACCTTCAGTTGGGACTGAAGCTTTCTTT	CASSPPSVGTEAFF
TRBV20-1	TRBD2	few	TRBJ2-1	TGCAGTGCTTTCCTAGCGGGGGGGTACAGTGAGCAGTTCTTC	CSAFLAGGYSEQFF
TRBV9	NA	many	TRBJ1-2	TGTGCCAGCAGCGTAGGACAGAACTATGGCTACACCTTC	CASSVGQNYGYTF
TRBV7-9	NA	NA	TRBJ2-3	TGTGCCAGCAGCAAGAGAAGCCCAGATACGCAGTATTTT	CASSKRSPDTQYF
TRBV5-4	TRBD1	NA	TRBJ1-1	TGTGCCAGCAGGGCGGGTCCACCGGGACAGGGGAACACTGAAGCTTTCTTT	CASRAGPPGQGNTEAFF
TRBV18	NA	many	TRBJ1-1	TGTGCCAGCTCACTCCAGGGCAGGGGAGCGGCCACTGAAGCTTTCTTT	CASSLQGRGAATEAFF
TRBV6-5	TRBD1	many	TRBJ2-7	TGTGCCAGCAGTACCCCCCGGACAGGGAAAACCTACGAGCAGTACTTC	CASSTPRTGKTYEQYF
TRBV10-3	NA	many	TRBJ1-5	TGTGCCTGCCAGGGTAAGGGTGGCCAGCCCCAGCATTTT	CACQGKGGQPQHF
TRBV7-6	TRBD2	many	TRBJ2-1	TGTGCCAGCAGAGGGACTAGCGGGCCTTACAATGAGCAGTTCTTC	CASRGTSGPYNEQFF
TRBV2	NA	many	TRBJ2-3	TGTGCCAGCAGTGAAGGTGACGGGACTCACACAGATACGCAGTATTTT	CASSEGDGTHTDTQYF
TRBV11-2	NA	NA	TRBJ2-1	TGTGCCAGCCGGGGCAGCTCCTACAATGAGCAGTTCTTC	CASRGSSYNEQFF
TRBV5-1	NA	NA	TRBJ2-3	TGCGCCAGCAGCCAAGAACTCGACGGAACCACAGATACGCAGTATTTT	CASSQELDGTTDTQYF
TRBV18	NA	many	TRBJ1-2	TGTGCCAGCTCACCCCCCGGCAGGGATAACTATGGCTACACCTTC	CASSPPGRDNYGYTF
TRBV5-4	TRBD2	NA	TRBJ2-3	TGTGCCAGCAGCTTGGGGACTAGCGGGGGAACAGATACGCAGTATTTT	CASSLGTSGGTDTQYF
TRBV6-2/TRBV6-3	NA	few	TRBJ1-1	TGTGCCAGCAGGCCCCCAGGGGCTAACGCCCTTACCACTGAAGCTTTCTTT	CASRPPGANALTTEAFF
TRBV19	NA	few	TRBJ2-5	TGTGCCAGTAGGACGACAGGCTCGCAGGAGACCCAGTACTTC	CASRTTGSQETQYF
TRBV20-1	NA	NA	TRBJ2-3	TGCAGTGCCGATGATAGCCCCTTGGGCACAGATACGCAGTATTTT	CSADDSPLGTDTQYF
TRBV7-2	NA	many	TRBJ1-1	TGTGCCAGCAGCTCCCTGGGGAGCACTGAAGCTTTCTTT	CASSSLGSTEAFF
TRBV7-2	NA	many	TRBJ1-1	TGTGCCAGCAGCTTAGACAGGACATCACTCGTGGGCACTGAAGCTTTCTTT	CASSLDRTSLVGTEAFF
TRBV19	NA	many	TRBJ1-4	TGTGCCAGTATATCCCCGGCGGAAAAACTGTTTTTT	CASISPAEKLFF
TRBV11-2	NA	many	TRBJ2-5	TGTGCCAGCAGCTTAAACTGGGGACAAGAGACCCAGTACTTC	CASSLNWGQETQYF
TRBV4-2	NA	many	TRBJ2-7	TGTGCCAGCAGCCAAGATAGGGGGAACTACGAGCAGTACTTC	CASSQDRGNYEQYF
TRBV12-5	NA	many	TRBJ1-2	TGTGCTAGTGGTCTAGGGGCCAGAAAGAGCACCTTC	CASGLGARKSTF
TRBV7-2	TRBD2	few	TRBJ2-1	TGTGCCAGCAGCCGTACTAGCGGGGGGGCCTTTGAGCAGTTCTTC	CASSRTSGGAFEQFF
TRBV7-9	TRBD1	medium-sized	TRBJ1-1	TGTGCCAGCAGCTCCAACGGACAGGACTTATCGAACACTGAAGCTTTCTTT	CASSSNGQDLSNTEAFF
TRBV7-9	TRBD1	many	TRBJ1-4	TGTGCCAGCAGCCGACAGGGGACAACTAATGAAAAACTGTTTTTT	CASSRQGTTNEKLFF
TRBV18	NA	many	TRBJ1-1	TGTGCCAGCTCACCACCGGAGAGTCTAGCTTTCTTT	CASSPPESLAFF
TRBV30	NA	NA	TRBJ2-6	TGTGCCTGGAGTCGGGTTTCCGGGGCCAACGTCCTGACTTTC	CAWSRVSGANVLTF
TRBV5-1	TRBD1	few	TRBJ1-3	TGCGCCAGCAGCCTGGGACAGGAGGCTGGAAACACCATATATTTT	CASSLGQEAGNTIYF
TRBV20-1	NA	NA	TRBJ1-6	TGCAGTGCTATCGTTGGGAATTCACCCCTCCACTTT	CSAIVGNSPLHF
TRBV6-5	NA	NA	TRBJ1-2	TGTGCCAGCAGTACCCCGACCGACAGGTCGGTCTATGGCTACACCTTC	CASSTPTDRSVYGYTF
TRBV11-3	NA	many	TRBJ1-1	TGTGCCAGCAGCCTGTACAGGGACACTGAAGCTTTCTTT	CASSLYRDTEAFF
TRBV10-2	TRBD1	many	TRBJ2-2	TGCGCCAGCAGTTTTGTGACAGGGGTTAACGGGGAGCTGTTTTTT	CASSFVTGVNGELFF
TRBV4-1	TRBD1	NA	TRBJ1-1	TGCGCCAGCAGCCTTTCTCCTGGGACAGGGGTGACTGAAGCTTTCTTT	CASSLSPGTGVTEAFF
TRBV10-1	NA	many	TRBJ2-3	TGCGCCAGCAGTCTCGAGGGCACAGATACGCAGTATTTT	CASSLEGTDTQYF
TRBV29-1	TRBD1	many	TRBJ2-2	TGCAGCGTTGAAATGACAGGGGGTGCCGGGGAGCTGTTTTTT	CSVEMTGGAGELFF
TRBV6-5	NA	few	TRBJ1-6	TGTGCCAGCAGAGCCGGGACATCTAATTCACCCCTCCACTTT	CASRAGTSNSPLHF
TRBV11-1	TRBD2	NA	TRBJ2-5	TGTGCCAGCAGCCAAGCGGGACTGCTCCAAGAGACCCAGTACTTC	CASSQAGLLQETQYF
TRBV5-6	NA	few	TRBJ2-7	TGTGCCAGCAGCTCCCCGGTGGCCTACGAGCAGTACTTC	CASSSPVAYEQYF
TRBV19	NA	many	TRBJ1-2	TGTGCCAGTAGTATCGGGGCAGGGAGTGGCTACACCTTC	CASSIGAGSGYTF